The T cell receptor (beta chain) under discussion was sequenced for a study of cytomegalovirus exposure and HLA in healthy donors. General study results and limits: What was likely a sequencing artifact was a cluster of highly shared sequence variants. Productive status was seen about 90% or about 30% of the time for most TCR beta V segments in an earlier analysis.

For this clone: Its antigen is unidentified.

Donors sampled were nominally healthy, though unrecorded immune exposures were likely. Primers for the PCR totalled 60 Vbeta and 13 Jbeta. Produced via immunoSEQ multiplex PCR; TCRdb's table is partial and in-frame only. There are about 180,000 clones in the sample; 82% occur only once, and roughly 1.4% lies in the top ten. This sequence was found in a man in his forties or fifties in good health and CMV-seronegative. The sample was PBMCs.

The CDR3, as DNA: TGTGCCAGCTCACCAGGACAGATCTATGGCTACACCTTC. Translating it yields CASSPGQIYGYTF. The V call is TRBV18, the J call TRBJ1-2; D might be TRBD1 (6 bases). V lost 2 bases and J 4 bases, leaving 8 bases between the germline ends. Looked up from germline, CDR1 is KGHSH and CDR2 is LQKENI. CDR3 length: 13 residues.